This TCR beta chain originates from a study of blood T cell repertoires in COVID-19. The overall study: The samples span acute and convalescent COVID-19 from the United States, Italy and Spain. The cDNA or gDNA used as material had been derived from T cells, B-cell-depleted T cells, or PBMCs.

Per the original methods: Amplifying reference gene primers gave estimates of nucleated cell counts. The assay was immunoSEQ multiplex PCR, and TCRdb's table has in-frame clones only and misses some. From that table come the V and J calls and clone size; the DNA was used to work out D and trimming. The repertoire has about 77,000 clones, 75% to 85% of them found once; the top ten carry 4.5% to 5.5%. Between the trimmed V and J ends, which lost 2 bases and 5 bases, there was a span of 13 bases. Germline V lookup: CDR1 LGHDT, CDR2 YNNKEL (reference sequence). CDR3 length: 15 amino acids. This receptor was taken from a woman between 70 and 85 years old with acute or convalescent COVID-19. The material sequenced was peripheral blood. This chain uses TRBV3-1 (or the pseudogene TRBV3-2) with TRBJ2-1; TRBD2 is a possible D gene (6 bases). CDR3 residues: CASSQSTSRDNEQFF. The CDR3 DNA sequence: TGTGCCAGCAGCCAAAGCACTAGCAGGGACAATGAGCAGTTCTTC.